Following are 18 T cell receptor beta chains from one sample sequenced in a study of blood T cell repertoires in COVID-19. Profiling relied on immunoSEQ multiplex PCR, and the TCRdb table lists in-frame clones only, not all of them. The sample has about 200,000 clones, 83% seen once. Sequenced sample: peripheral blood. Receptors originate from a middle-aged woman with active or convalescent COVID-19.

The V and J genes are TRBV5-4 and TRBJ1-1, with D possibly being TRBD1 (5 bases). V lost 2 bases, J lost 1 base, and 6 bases lay in between. The CDR3 is 13 residues long. Germline CDR1 reads SGHNT; CDR2 reads YYREEE (reference sequence). CDR3 coding DNA: TGTGCCAGCAGCTTCGACAGGAACACTGAAGCTTTCTTT. Its protein product is CASSFDRNTEAFF.

The J gene is TRBJ1-4, the V gene TRBV6-1; 7 bases align to TRBD1. Trimming removed 1 base from V and 4 bases from J; junction bases left unmatched: 3. CDR3 length: 15 residues. Germline-derived CDR1 and CDR2 are MNHNS and SASEGT. CDR3 coding DNA: TGTGCCAGCAGTGAAGAGGACAGGCTTAATGAAAAACTGTTTTTT. Amino acid sequence: CASSEEDRLNEKLFF.

The rearrangement links TRBV4-2 to TRBJ2-7, with D possibly being TRBD2 (5 bases). The CDR3 has 12 residues. V was trimmed by 3 bases and J by 3 bases, leaving 6 bases between them. Per germline, CDR1 LGHNA and CDR2 YNFKEQ. The CDR3 DNA is TGTGCCAGCAGCCAGGACTTCTACGAGCAGTACTTC. Translation: CASSQDFYEQYF.

This sequence joins TRBV18 and TRBJ1-5; D gene unclear. Germline V gene data show CDR1 as KGHSH and CDR2 as LQKENI. Trimming removed 4 bases at V and 6 bases at J, with 13 bases between. The CDR3 runs to 14 residues. Here the CDR3 DNA reads TGTGCCAGCTCACTCTCGTTAGAGGGTCAGCCCCAGCATTTT. This sequence encodes CASSLSLEGQPQHF.

The genes are TRBV7-2 and TRBJ2-5; 11 bases match TRBD2. This CDR3 is 16 amino acids long. Trimming at V came to 5 bases and at J to 5 bases, leaving 10 bases not matched to a gene. CDR1 and CDR2 from the germline V gene are SGHTA and FQGNSA. The CDR3 here is CASSPDSGRARETQYF. CDR3 nucleotides: TGTGCCAGCAGCCCGGATAGCGGGAGGGCCAGGGAGACCCAGTACTTC.

This clone was counted between two and nine times. The chain recombines TRBV18 with TRBJ1-1; no definite D call. This CDR3 contains 15 residues. Between the trimmed V and J ends, which lost 3 bases and 0 bases, there was a span of 11 bases. In germline, CDR1 is KGHSH, CDR2 LQKENI. The CDR3 DNA is TGTGCCAGCTCACCGGGAGAGCCTTTGAACACTGAAGCTTTCTTT. The encoded protein is CASSPGEPLNTEAFF.

V is TRBV29-1 and J is TRBJ2-7; D unclear. The CDR3 sequence is 10 residues long. Germline-derived CDR1 and CDR2 are SQVTM and ANQGSEA. The V end lost 2 bases, the J end lost 7 bases, and 6 bases lay between the germline ends. CDR3 DNA: TGCAGCGTTGAAACCGGGGAGCAGTACTTC. Amino acid sequence: CSVETGEQYF.

CDR3 sequence (DNA): TGCGCCAGCACCCCCGGGGGAGTAAACACCGGGGAGCTGTTTTTT. Its protein is CASTPGGVNTGELFF. The V and J genes are TRBV5-1 and TRBJ2-2, with TRBD2 as a possible D gene (6 bases). Germline CDR1 and CDR2: SGHRS and YFSETQ. V was cut by 6 bases and J by 2 bases, with 14 bases left in between. The CDR3 is 15 residues long.

The chain joins TRBV7-3 to TRBJ2-1; 8 nucleotides agree with TRBD2. The CDR3 sequence is 16 residues long. CDR1 and CDR2 (germline): SGHTA, FQGTGA. The V and J ends lost 1 base and 6 bases, in that order; junction bases with no gene match: 8. CDR3 sequence: CASSLRFPGLVNEQFF. For the CDR3, the DNA is TGTGCCAGCAGCTTAAGGTTTCCGGGACTAGTCAATGAGCAGTTCTTC.

The CDR3 DNA follows: TGCGCCAGCAGCCCCGAGGCTGCGGGGCAGCCCCAGCATTTT. Its translation is CASSPEAAGQPQHF. The chain uses TRBV5-1 and TRBJ1-5, with D unresolved. The CDR3 is 14 amino acids. Germline lookup yields CDR1 SGHRS and CDR2 YFSETQ. Trimming pared 4 bases from V and 7 bases from J, leaving 15 bases between.

The V and J genes are TRBV5-1 and TRBJ2-1; possibly TRBD2 for D (5 bases). Trimming removed 4 bases at V and 15 bases at J, with 17 bases between. Germline V gene data show CDR1 as SGHRS and CDR2 as YFSETQ. This CDR3 region has 12 residues. CDR3 loop: CASSGTRVGWFF. The CDR3 nucleotides are TGCGCCAGCAGCGGAACTAGGGTCGGTTGGTTCTTC. The full variable domain, in which reference TRBV5-1 and TRBJ2-1 provide the parts outside the CDR3, is KAGVTQTPRYLIKTRGQQVTLSCSPISGHRSVSWYQQTPGQGLQFLFEYFSETQRNKGNFPGRFSGRQFSNSRSEMNVSTLELGDSALYLCASSGTRVGWFFGPGTRLTVL.

The chain employs TRBV30 and TRBJ2-1; TRBD1 aligns across 9 bases. Germline assignment: CDR1 GTSNPN and CDR2 SVGIG (reference sequence). CDR3 size: 16 residues. Germline trimming cut 0 bases from V and 7 bases from J; bases unmatched to any gene: 10. CDR3 DNA sequence: TGTGCCTGGAGTGTACGTATAACAGGGGGCGGAAATGAGCAGTTCTTC. It specifies CAWSVRITGGGNEQFF.

This clone was seen ten or more times. The V call is TRBV7-8, the J call TRBJ2-1, with 9 positions matching TRBD2. V lost 6 bases to trimming and J lost 3 bases; unmatched junction nucleotides: 9. CDR1 and CDR2 (germline): SGHVS, FQNEAQ. The CDR3 length is 16 residues. The CDR3, as DNA: TGTGCCAGCAGGAATTCGCTAGCGGGACACTACAATGAGCAGTTCTTC. Protein: CASRNSLAGHYNEQFF.

The chain employs TRBV5-1 and TRBJ2-7; 9 bases match TRBD1. Germline values: CDR1 SGHRS, CDR2 YFSETQ. The length of the CDR3 is 13 residues. V shed 4 bases and J 10 bases; nucleotides not matched to a gene: 9. The CDR3 is CASSPRTGDLQYF. As DNA, the CDR3 is TGCGCCAGCAGCCCGCGGACAGGGGACCTTCAGTACTTC.

The chain uses TRBV7-9 and TRBJ1-3, with D possibly matching TRBD1 (6 bases). The germline CDR1 and CDR2 sequences are SEHNR and FQNEAQ (reference sequence). CDR3 length: 16 amino acids. Deletions cut 5 bases from V and 3 bases from J, with 17 bases between. The CDR3 is CASSPPSTGRGNTIYF. The CDR3, as DNA: TGTGCCAGCAGCCCGCCATCGACAGGTCGTGGAAACACCATATATTTT.

For the CDR3, the DNA is TGCGCCAGCAGCGAGGGGGCGCGGAGTGAAAAACTGTTTTTT. It is translated as CASSEGARSEKLFF. V is TRBV5-1 and J is TRBJ1-4, with 7 bases matching TRBD1. The CDR3 loop spans 14 amino acids. V shed 4 bases, J shed 7 bases, and the junction held 7 bases outside the gene matches. CDR1 and CDR2 from the germline V gene are SGHRS and YFSETQ.

V is TRBV4-1 and J is TRBJ1-4, with 7 nucleotides matching TRBD1. The V gene's germline CDR1 is MGHRA and CDR2 YSYEKL. The CDR3 is 15 amino acids. Trimming at V came to 2 bases and at J to 4 bases, leaving 4 bases not matched to a gene. The CDR3 sequence: CASSQLTGSNEKLFF. The CDR3 coding sequence is TGCGCCAGCAGCCAATTGACAGGGAGTAATGAAAAACTGTTTTTT.

The chain couples TRBV20-1 to TRBJ1-2; D call uncertain. Trimming stripped 3 bases from V and 8 bases from J, with 10 bases between. The germline V gene has CDR1 DFQATT and CDR2 SNEGSKA (reference sequence). The CDR3 has 11 amino acids. CDR3 loop: CSASSGGGYTF. For the CDR3, the DNA is TGCAGTGCTAGTTCCGGCGGGGGCTACACCTTC.